This is a list of T cell receptor beta chains from one sample in a study of shared clonotypes between healthy human individuals. The method was immunoSEQ multiplex PCR; TCRdb's version includes in-frame clones alone and lacks a portion of them. This table has millions of clones, roughly 94% appearing once. Material: naive CD4+ T cells sorted from blood. The receptors come from a man aged 18 to 35 in good health. The CDR3 runs from the conserved cysteine through the conserved F or W. D genes are given only for firm matches. Clone size, where shown, is once, few, many, or a class for clones that have expanded.

v_gene	d_gene	j_gene	abundance	CDR3aa	CDR3nt
TRBV6-1	-	TRBJ1-4	-	CASSDPGREGEKLFF	TGTGCCAGCAGTGATCCCGGCAGGGAGGGCGAAAAACTGTTTTTT
TRBV10-3	-	TRBJ1-1	-	CAIRNNLNTEAFF	TGTGCCATCAGGAACAACTTGAACACTGAAGCTTTCTTT
TRBV15	TRBD1	TRBJ2-7	-	CATSRDSPSGTGRHEQYF	TGTGCCACCAGCAGAGATAGCCCCTCGGGGACAGGGAGACACGAGCAGTACTTC
TRBV7-2	-	TRBJ2-5	-	CASSLPGRSTQYF	TGTGCCAGCAGCTTACCGGGACGCTCAACCCAGTACTTC
TRBV18	TRBD1	TRBJ1-2	-	CASAPGTGDYGYTF	TGTGCCAGCGCACCCGGGACAGGCGACTATGGCTACACCTTC
TRBV27	TRBD2	TRBJ2-3	-	CASSFLVHLAGETDTQYF	TGTGCCAGCAGTTTTCTCGTCCATCTAGCGGGAGAGACAGATACGCAGTATTTT
TRBV10-3	-	TRBJ2-2	once	CATHTPPGELFF	TGTGCCACCCATACCCCCCCCGGGGAGCTGTTTTTT
TRBV7-9	TRBD2	TRBJ2-1	-	CASSLVPKGTSGRSHEQFF	TGTGCCAGCAGCTTAGTACCCAAGGGGACTAGCGGGAGATCGCATGAGCAGTTCTTC
TRBV6-1	-	TRBJ2-1	-	CASSGGGLGDNEQFF	TGTGCCAGCAGTGGGGGGGGCTTAGGCGACAATGAGCAGTTCTTC
TRBV9	TRBD1	TRBJ2-3	-	CASTRGTGGSDTQYF	TGTGCCAGCACCCGGGGGACAGGGGGTTCAGATACGCAGTATTTT
TRBV6-1	-	TRBJ1-3	-	CAGSGAGGNTIYF	TGTGCCGGCTCAGGGGCAGGTGGAAACACCATATATTTT
TRBV9	-	TRBJ2-3	-	CASSANMWSTDTQYF	TGTGCCAGCAGCGCCAACATGTGGAGCACAGATACGCAGTATTTT
TRBV27	TRBD2	TRBJ2-5	-	CASSSQLAALSETQYF	TGTGCCAGCAGTTCTCAACTAGCGGCATTATCGGAGACCCAGTACTTC
TRBV10-1	TRBD2	TRBJ2-3	-	CASSERTRTDTQYF	TGCGCCAGCAGTGAGAGGACTAGAACAGATACGCAGTATTTT
TRBV6-1	-	TRBJ2-7	once	CASTGQGGSDEQYF	TGTGCCAGCACGGGCCAGGGTGGATCGGACGAGCAGTACTTC